Below are 25 T cell receptor beta chains sequenced from a single sample in a study of cytomegalovirus exposure and HLA in healthy donors. This PCR relied on a set of 60 Vbeta primers and 13 Jbeta primers. The method was immunoSEQ multiplex PCR; TCRdb's version includes in-frame clones alone and lacks a portion of them. The table shows approximately 90,000 clones, with more than 70% occurring only once. Sequencing input: PBMCs. These receptors all come from a man aged 35 to 55 in good health and CMV-seronegative.

The chain is built from TRBV4-1 and TRBJ1-1; a weak D match, TRBD1 (5 bases). This CDR3 spans 15 amino acids. CDR1 is MGHRA and CDR2 is YSYEKL in the germline V gene. Trimming took off 4 bases at V and 4 bases at J, with 16 bases between the two ends. The CDR3 protein is CASSLLGGLSTEAFF. Written as DNA, the CDR3 is TGCGCCAGCAGCCTCCTCGGGGGTCTAAGCACTGAAGCTTTCTTT.

The chain carries TRBV4-3 and TRBJ1-4; D is perhaps TRBD1 (5 bases). This CDR3 contains 13 residues. CDR1 is LGHNA and CDR2 is YSLEER in the germline V gene. V was shortened by 1 base and J by 9 bases, with 9 bases between the two germline ends. CDR3 coding DNA: TGCGCCAGCAGCCAAGCGGGGGGTCAAAAACTGTTTTTT. It yields the protein CASSQAGGQKLFF.

The chain has TRBV29-1 and TRBJ1-4; 7 bases match TRBD1. The V and J ends lost 7 bases and 10 bases, in that order; junction bases with no gene match: 12. Looked up from germline, CDR1 is SQVTM and CDR2 is ANQGSEA. The CDR3 length is 13 residues. The CDR3 DNA follows: TGCAGCGCCATCGACAGGGTGTTAGGAAAACTGTTTTTT. Protein sequence: CSAIDRVLGKLFF.

The V call is TRBV7-2, the J call TRBJ1-3; 11 bases fit TRBD1. This CDR3 comprises 16 residues. The V gene end was trimmed by 5 bases and the J gene end by 3 bases; junction bases not matched to a gene: 6. The germline CDR1 and CDR2 sequences are SGHTA and FQGNSA. CDR3 in DNA: TGTGCCAGCAGCCGACGGACAGGGGGCCTTGGAAACACCATATATTTT. This codes for CASSRRTGGLGNTIYF.

CDR3: CASSYGQGAYGYTF. CDR3 nucleotides: TGTGCCAGCAGTTATGGACAGGGAGCATATGGCTACACCTTC. The V call is TRBV28, the J call TRBJ1-2; TRBD1 agrees at 8 bases. The CDR3 sequence is 14 residues long. From germline, CDR1 is MDHEN and CDR2 SYDVKM. V lost 4 bases and J lost 5; bases outside the gene matches: 6.

V and J are TRBV14 and TRBJ2-3; a possible D gene is TRBD2 (7 bases). The germline gives CDR1 SGHDN, CDR2 FVKESK. CDR3 length: 15 residues. V was shortened by 1 base and J by 6 bases, with 14 bases between the two germline ends. CDR3 region: CASSQVAGARDTQYF. The CDR3 nucleotides read TGTGCCAGCAGCCAAGTTGCGGGGGCCAGGGATACGCAGTATTTT. Together with reference TRBV14 and TRBJ2-3, the CDR3 gives the full variable domain: EAGVTQFPSHSVIEKGQTVTLRCDPISGHDNLYWYRRVMGKEIKFLLHFVKESKQDESGMPNNRFLAERTGGTYSTLKVQPAELEDSGVYFCASSQVAGARDTQYFGPGTRLTVL.

This clone appeared a few times. The genes are TRBV5-1 and TRBJ1-1; D is ambiguous. The CDR3 runs to 11 residues. Trimming took off 4 bases at V and 6 bases at J, with 7 bases between the two ends. Germline assignment: CDR1 SGHRS and CDR2 YFSETQ. Written as DNA, the CDR3 is TGCGCCAGCAGCCTAGGCGCTGAAGCTTTCTTT. This translates into CASSLGAEAFF.

The chain couples TRBV11-1 to TRBJ2-5; TRBD1 matches 7 bases. The CDR3 consists of 14 residues. Looked up from germline, CDR1 is SGHAT and CDR2 is FQDESV (reference sequence). After removal of 2 bases from V and 4 bases from J, the junction contained 4 bases not matched to a gene. The CDR3, as DNA: TGTGCCAGCAGCTTACCGGGACAGAGAGAGACCCAGTACTTC. Translating it yields CASSLPGQRETQYF.

This chain uses TRBV30 with TRBJ1-6; 8 nucleotides align to TRBD1. V was pared by 4 bases and J by 6 bases, with 5 bases of the junction left unmatched. Germline V gene sequence: CDR1 GTSNPN, CDR2 SVGIG (reference sequence). The CDR3 totals 14 residues. CDR3 sequence reads: CAWTRQGANSPLHF. CDR3 sequence (DNA): TGTGCCTGGACCCGTCAGGGGGCTAATTCACCCCTCCACTTT.

V usage is TRBV4-3 and J usage is TRBJ2-7; 12 bases agree with TRBD2. J lost 3 bases, V lost 1 base, and 4 bases had no gene match. The CDR3 spans 16 residues. Germline CDR1 LGHNA, CDR2 YSLEER. The CDR3 region is CASSQGTSGEFYEQYF. The CDR3 DNA reads as TGCGCCAGCAGCCAAGGGACTAGCGGGGAATTCTACGAGCAGTACTTC.

This chain uses TRBV6-1 with TRBJ2-1, with TRBD1 identical over 10 bases. V trimming: 6 bases; J trimming: 4 bases; junction bases outside the gene matches: 6. Germline V gene data show CDR1 as MNHNS and CDR2 as SASEGT. The CDR3 is 15 residues long. DNA for the CDR3: TGTGCCAGCAGCCCCGGGACAGGGGAATACAATGAGCAGTTCTTC. Its translation: CASSPGTGEYNEQFF.

The rearrangement uses TRBV4-1 and TRBJ1-2; no reliable D call. The V and J ends lost 3 bases and 5 bases respectively, with 13 bases between them. Per germline, CDR1 MGHRA and CDR2 YSYEKL. The CDR3 loop spans 14 amino acids. CDR3 coding DNA: TGCGCCAGCAGCCATCCCGAAACTCGGTATGGCTACACCTTC. This codes for CASSHPETRYGYTF.

The chain is built from TRBV7-9 and TRBJ1-6, with D unclear. Germline CDR1 SEHNR, CDR2 FQNEAQ (reference sequence). V dropped 5 bases and J dropped 11 bases, with 16 bases sitting between them. The CDR3 loop spans 14 amino acids. The CDR3 sequence: CASSQWADAAPLHF. CDR3 DNA: TGTGCCAGCAGCCAATGGGCCGACGCAGCACCCCTCCACTTT. The entire variable domain, with the rest obtained from reference TRBV7-9 and TRBJ1-6, is as follows: DTGVSQNPRHKITKRGQNVTFRCDPISEHNRLYWYRQTLGQGPEFLTYFQNEAQLEKSRLLSDRFSAERPKGSFSTLEIQRTEQGDSAMYLCASSQWADAAPLHFGNGTRLTVT.

This chain uses TRBV9 with TRBJ1-2, with D perhaps matching TRBD1 (5 bases). Germline V CDR1 and CDR2: SGDLS, YYNGEE. The CDR3 is 14 residues long. The germline V and J ends were trimmed by 2 bases and 3 bases, with 11 bases remaining between them. The CDR3 spells CASSVGGSDYGYTF. For the CDR3, the DNA is TGTGCCAGCAGCGTGGGGGGGAGTGACTATGGCTACACCTTC.

The chain is built from TRBV5-4 and TRBJ2-7; 7 nucleotides match TRBD1. Trimming took 0 bases from V and 3 from J; bases not matched to a gene: 3. The CDR3 has 14 amino acids. The germline gives CDR1 SGHNT, CDR2 YYREEE (reference sequence). The CDR3 DNA reads as TGTGCCAGCAGCTTGGTGCAGGGGGACTACGAGCAGTACTTC. It specifies CASSLVQGDYEQYF.

The chain has TRBV6-5 and TRBJ2-7, with 11 bases lining up with TRBD1. V gave up 6 bases and J gave up 6 bases; unmatched junction bases: 7. Germline lookup yields CDR1 MNHEY and CDR2 SVGAGI. The CDR3 totals 14 residues. CDR3 DNA: TGTGCCAGCAGGCCACGGACAGGGGGCCCCGAGCAGTACTTC. This encodes CASRPRTGGPEQYF.

This clone occurred a few times. The chain uses TRBV5-1 and TRBJ1-1; 7 bases align to TRBD1. V was clipped by 1 base and J by 4 bases; unmatched bases: 4. The V gene's germline CDR1 is SGHRS and CDR2 YFSETQ. The CDR3 covers 14 residues. The CDR3 DNA follows: TGCGCCAGCAGCTTGAACAGGGGAGGCACTGAAGCTTTCTTT. Protein sequence: CASSLNRGGTEAFF.

The J gene is TRBJ2-5, the V gene TRBV2; D ambiguous. The V and J ends lost 4 bases and 7 bases respectively, with 16 bases between them. The CDR3 totals 14 residues. Germline values: CDR1 SNHLY, CDR2 FYNNEI. The CDR3 sequence: CASSVSKSYGTQYF. The DNA for the CDR3 is TGTGCCAGCAGTGTATCTAAATCTTACGGGACCCAGTACTTC. Based on the CDR3 plus reference TRBV2 and TRBJ2-5, the full variable domain is EPEVTQTPSHQVTQMGQEVILRCVPISNHLYFYWYRQILGQKVEFLVSFYNNEISEKSEIFDDQFSVERPDGSNFTLKIRSTKLEDSAMYFCASSVSKSYGTQYFGPGTRLLVL.

This clone was recorded a few times. The rearrangement links TRBV14 to TRBJ2-1, with D perhaps TRBD1 (5 bases). V lost 4 bases to trimming and J lost 4 bases, with 8 bases between them. This CDR3 region has 13 residues. Germline CDR1 and CDR2: SGHDN and FVKESK. Here the CDR3 reads CASSRDSYNEQFF. CDR3 sequence (DNA): TGTGCCAGCAGCCGCGACAGTTACAATGAGCAGTTCTTC.

The chain joins TRBV5-1 to TRBJ2-5; 8 bases agree with TRBD1. Germline CDR1 is SGHRS and CDR2 is YFSETQ. V lost 0 bases, J lost 1 base, and 5 bases stayed unmatched. The CDR3 sequence is 16 residues long. CDR3 coding DNA: TGCGCCAGCAGCTTGGTGCAGGGGGCTTTCCAAGAGACCCAGTACTTC. This encodes CASSLVQGAFQETQYF.

A few counts support this clone. This sequence joins TRBV6-5 and TRBJ1-6; 10 bases are a match to TRBD1. Germline CDR1 is MNHEY and CDR2 is SVGAGI. The CDR3 consists of 15 residues. V was clipped by 6 bases and J by 6 bases; unmatched bases: 5. CDR3 sequence (DNA): TGTGCCAGCAGACGACAGGGGGCGAGTAATTCACCCCTCCACTTT. As protein: CASRRQGASNSPLHF.

The chain combines TRBV28 with TRBJ1-5, with D unresolved. The CDR3 is 15 amino acids. Germline V lookup: CDR1 MDHEN, CDR2 SYDVKM. Trimming took 6 bases from V and 6 from J, leaving 18 bases between them. CDR3: CASSLVDGVTQPQHF. Written as DNA, the CDR3 is TGTGCCAGCAGCCTGGTGGACGGGGTCACTCAGCCCCAGCATTTT. The full variable domain, in which reference TRBV28 and TRBJ1-5 provide the parts outside the CDR3, is DVKVTQSSRYLVKRTGEKVFLECVQDMDHENMFWYRQDPGLGLRLIYFSYDVKMKEKGDIPEGYSVSREKKERFSLILESASTNQTSMYLCASSLVDGVTQPQHFGDGTRLSIL.

The chain has TRBV28 and TRBJ2-5; TRBD1 is a possible D gene (5 bases). The J call may be mistaken, given a closer DNA end match to TRBJ2-7. Germline CDR1 and CDR2: MDHEN and SYDVKM. CDR3 length: 16 residues. CDR3 loop: CASSSKWQGRTYEQYF. CDR3 in DNA: TGTGCCAGCAGTTCCAAATGGCAGGGAAGGACCTACGAGCAGTACTTC.

In its sample, this clone was seen a few times. V and J are TRBV6-6 and TRBJ2-3, with 10 bases aligning to TRBD2. The V segment lost 5 bases and the J segment 3 bases; nucleotides outside the gene matches: 8. The CDR3 spans 16 residues. Looked up from germline, CDR1 is MNHNY and CDR2 is SVGAGI (reference sequence). The CDR3 reads CASSSKRGGRTDTQYF. In DNA, the CDR3 is TGTGCCAGCAGTAGTAAGCGGGGGGGCCGGACAGATACGCAGTATTTT.

In DNA, the CDR3 is TGCGCCAGCAGCCTAAGGACAGCTCAAGAGACCCAGTACTTC. Residues: CASSLRTAQETQYF. The chain has TRBV4-1 and TRBJ2-5, with D perhaps TRBD1 (6 bases). Germline CDR1 MGHRA, CDR2 YSYEKL. V shed 4 bases and J shed 2 bases, with 11 bases lying between them. CDR3 length: 14 amino acids.